The clone carrying this TCR beta chain showed up just once. The same CDR3 arises from other DNA sequences in this sample as well. The entry originates in a study of blood T cell repertoires in COVID-19. As for the study in general: Acute and convalescent COVID-19 specimens originated in the United States, Italy and Spain. PBMCs, B-cell-depleted T cells, or T cells provided the cDNA or gDNA that made up the material.

Per the original methods: Researchers report that nucleated cell counts were estimated from reference gene primer amplification. Clones were sequenced by immunoSEQ multiplex PCR, and TCRdb holds only the in-frame ones, with some missing. V, J and clone size are taken as reported in that table, and D and trimming were inferred from the DNA itself. Altogether fewer than 300,000 clones are present, roughly 90% being singletons, with the ten largest covering 2% to 2.5%. Seattle-derived patients entered the study during active infection and were followed longitudinally. The CDR3 covers 13 residues. Germline-derived CDR1 and CDR2 are KGHDR and SFDVKD. V was shortened by 9 bases and J by 1 base, with 9 bases between the two germline ends.

This receptor was identified in a woman aged 30 to 39 with COVID-19, enrolled during active disease. J is TRBJ1-5 and V is TRBV24-1; D not certain. Input material: peripheral blood. CDR3 sequence: CATSGSSNQPQHF. As DNA, the CDR3 is TGTGCCACCTCAGGCTCGAGCAATCAGCCCCAGCATTTT.